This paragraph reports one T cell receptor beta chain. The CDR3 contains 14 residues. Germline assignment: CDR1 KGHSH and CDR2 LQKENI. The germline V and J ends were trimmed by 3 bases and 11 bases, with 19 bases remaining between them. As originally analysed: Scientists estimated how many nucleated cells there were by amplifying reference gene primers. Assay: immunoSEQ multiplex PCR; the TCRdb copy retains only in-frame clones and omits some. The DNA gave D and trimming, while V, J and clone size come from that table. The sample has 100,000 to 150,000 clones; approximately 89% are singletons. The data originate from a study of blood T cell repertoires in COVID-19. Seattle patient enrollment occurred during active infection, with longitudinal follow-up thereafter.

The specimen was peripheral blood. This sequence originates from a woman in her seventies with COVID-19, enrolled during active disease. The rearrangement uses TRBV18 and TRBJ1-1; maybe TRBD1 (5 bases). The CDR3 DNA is TGTGCCAGCTCACCGTCCAGGGATTTTTTAGGTGCTTTCTTT. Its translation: CASSPSRDFLGAFF.